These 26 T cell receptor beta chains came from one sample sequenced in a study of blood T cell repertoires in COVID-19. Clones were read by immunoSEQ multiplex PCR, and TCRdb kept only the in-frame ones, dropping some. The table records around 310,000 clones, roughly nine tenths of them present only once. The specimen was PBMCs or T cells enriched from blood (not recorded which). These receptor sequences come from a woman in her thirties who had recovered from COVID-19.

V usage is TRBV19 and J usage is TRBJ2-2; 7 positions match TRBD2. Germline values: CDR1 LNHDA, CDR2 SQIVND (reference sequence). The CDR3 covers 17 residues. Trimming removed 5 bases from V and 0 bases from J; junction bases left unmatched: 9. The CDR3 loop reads CASSQGASGANTGELFF. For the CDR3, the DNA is TGTGCCAGTAGTCAAGGGGCTAGCGGAGCGAACACCGGGGAGCTGTTTTTT.

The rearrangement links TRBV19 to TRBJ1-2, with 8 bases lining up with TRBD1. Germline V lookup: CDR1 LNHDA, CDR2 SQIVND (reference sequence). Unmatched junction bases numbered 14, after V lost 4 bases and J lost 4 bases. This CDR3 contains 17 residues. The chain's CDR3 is CASSTPTDRVWSYGYTF. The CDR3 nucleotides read TGTGCCAGTAGTACGCCGACGGACAGGGTATGGAGCTATGGCTACACCTTC.

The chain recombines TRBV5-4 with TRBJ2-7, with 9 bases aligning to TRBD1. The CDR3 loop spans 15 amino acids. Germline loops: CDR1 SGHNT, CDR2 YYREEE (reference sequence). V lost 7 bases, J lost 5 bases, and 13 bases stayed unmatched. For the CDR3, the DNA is TGTGCCAGCGCGCGGTCCGGGACAGGGCCTAACGAGCAGTACTTC. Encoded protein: CASARSGTGPNEQYF.

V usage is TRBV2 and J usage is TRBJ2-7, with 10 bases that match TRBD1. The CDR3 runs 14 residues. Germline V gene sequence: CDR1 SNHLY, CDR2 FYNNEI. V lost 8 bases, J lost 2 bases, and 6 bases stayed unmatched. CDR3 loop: CASHTGTGAYEQYF. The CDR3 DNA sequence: TGTGCCAGCCACACCGGGACAGGGGCCTACGAGCAGTACTTC.

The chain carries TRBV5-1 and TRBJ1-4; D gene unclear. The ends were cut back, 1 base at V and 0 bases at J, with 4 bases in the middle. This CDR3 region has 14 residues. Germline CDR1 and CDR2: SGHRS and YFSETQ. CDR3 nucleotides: TGCGCCAGCAGCTTGTTAGCAACTAATGAAAAACTGTTTTTT. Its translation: CASSLLATNEKLFF.

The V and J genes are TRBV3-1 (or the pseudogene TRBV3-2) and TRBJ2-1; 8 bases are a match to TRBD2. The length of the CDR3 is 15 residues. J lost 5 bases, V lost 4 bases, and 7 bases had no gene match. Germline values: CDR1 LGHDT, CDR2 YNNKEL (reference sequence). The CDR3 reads CASSPLLAADNEQFF. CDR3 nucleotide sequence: TGTGCCAGCAGCCCCTTACTAGCGGCAGACAATGAGCAGTTCTTC.

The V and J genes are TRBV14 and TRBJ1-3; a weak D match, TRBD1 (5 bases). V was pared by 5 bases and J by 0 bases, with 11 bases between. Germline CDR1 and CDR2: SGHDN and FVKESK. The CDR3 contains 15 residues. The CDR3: CASSYATDSGNTIYF. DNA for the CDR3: TGTGCCAGCAGCTACGCGACAGACTCTGGAAACACCATATATTTT.

CDR3 sequence (DNA): TGTGCCAGCAGCGTAGCTAACCCGACGGGGGGCCTCGTCTACACCTTC. This codes for CASSVANPTGGLVYTF. The chain couples TRBV9 to TRBJ1-2; TRBD1 is a possible D gene (6 bases). The CDR3 totals 16 residues. V was trimmed by 0 bases and J by 10 bases, leaving 22 bases between them. CDR1 is SGDLS, CDR2 YYNGEE, per germline.

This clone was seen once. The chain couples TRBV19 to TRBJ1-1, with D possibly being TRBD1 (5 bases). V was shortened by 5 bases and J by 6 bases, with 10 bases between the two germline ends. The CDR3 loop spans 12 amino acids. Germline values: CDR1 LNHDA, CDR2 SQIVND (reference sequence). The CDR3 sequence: CASSAEGAEAFF. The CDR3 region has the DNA TGTGCCAGTAGTGCCGAAGGGGCTGAAGCTTTCTTT.

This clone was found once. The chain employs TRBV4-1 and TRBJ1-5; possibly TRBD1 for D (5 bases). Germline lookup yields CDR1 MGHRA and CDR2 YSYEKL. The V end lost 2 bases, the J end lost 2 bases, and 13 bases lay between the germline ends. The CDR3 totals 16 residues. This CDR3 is CASSQLQGFGNQPQHF. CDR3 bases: TGCGCCAGCAGCCAACTTCAGGGTTTCGGCAATCAGCCCCAGCATTTT.

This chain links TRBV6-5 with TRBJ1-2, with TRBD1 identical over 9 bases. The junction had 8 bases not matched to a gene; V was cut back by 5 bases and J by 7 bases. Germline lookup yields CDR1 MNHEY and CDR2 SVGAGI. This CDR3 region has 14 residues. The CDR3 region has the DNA TGTGCCAGCAGTCTAAAAGCACAGGGGGCTGGCTACACCTTC. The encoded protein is CASSLKAQGAGYTF.

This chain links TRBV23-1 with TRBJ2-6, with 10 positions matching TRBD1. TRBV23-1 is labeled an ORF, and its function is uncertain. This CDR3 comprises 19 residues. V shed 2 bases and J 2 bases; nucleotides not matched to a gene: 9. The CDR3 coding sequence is TGCGCCAGCAGTCAAGACCCGGGGACAGGGGATCCTGGGGCCAACGTCCTGACTTTC. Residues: CASSQDPGTGDPGANVLTF.

This CDR3 reads CSVLLPGTSEKLFF. The CDR3, as DNA: TGCAGCGTTTTGCTCCCCGGGACTTCTGAAAAACTGTTTTTT. The genes are TRBV29-1 and TRBJ1-4, with D perhaps matching TRBD1 (5 bases). Trimming stripped 5 bases from V and 7 bases from J, with 17 bases between. Germline CDR1 is SQVTM and CDR2 is ANQGSEA. The CDR3 loop spans 14 amino acids.

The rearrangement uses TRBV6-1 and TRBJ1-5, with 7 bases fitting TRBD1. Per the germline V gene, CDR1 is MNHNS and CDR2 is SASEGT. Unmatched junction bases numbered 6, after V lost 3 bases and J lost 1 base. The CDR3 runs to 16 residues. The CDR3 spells CASSEVLTGSNQPQHF. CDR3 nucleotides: TGTGCCAGCAGTGAGGTTTTGACAGGGAGCAATCAGCCCCAGCATTTT.

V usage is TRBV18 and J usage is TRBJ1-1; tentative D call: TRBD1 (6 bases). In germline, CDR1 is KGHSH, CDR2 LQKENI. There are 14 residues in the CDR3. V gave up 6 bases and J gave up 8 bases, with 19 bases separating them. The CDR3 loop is CASSQSTGGPEAFF. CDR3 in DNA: TGTGCCAGCTCCCAATCGACAGGCGGTCCCGAAGCTTTCTTT.

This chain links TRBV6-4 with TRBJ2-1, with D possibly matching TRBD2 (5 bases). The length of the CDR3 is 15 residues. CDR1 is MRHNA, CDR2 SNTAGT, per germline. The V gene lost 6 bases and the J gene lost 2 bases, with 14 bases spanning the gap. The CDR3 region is CASSLSAGPYNEQFF. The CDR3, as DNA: TGTGCCAGCAGCCTCTCGGCGGGCCCCTACAATGAGCAGTTCTTC.

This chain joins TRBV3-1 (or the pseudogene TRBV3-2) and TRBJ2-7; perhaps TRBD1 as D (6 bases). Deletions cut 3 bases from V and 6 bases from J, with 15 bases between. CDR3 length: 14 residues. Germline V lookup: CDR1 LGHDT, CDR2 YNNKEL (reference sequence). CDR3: CASSHQTGTSEQYF. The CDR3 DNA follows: TGTGCCAGCAGCCACCAAACAGGGACCTCCGAGCAGTACTTC.

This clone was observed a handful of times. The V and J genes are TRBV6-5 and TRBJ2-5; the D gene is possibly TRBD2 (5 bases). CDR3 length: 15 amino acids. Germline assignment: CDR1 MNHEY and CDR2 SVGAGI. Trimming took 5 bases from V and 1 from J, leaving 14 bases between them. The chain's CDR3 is CASSRTLLLQETQYF. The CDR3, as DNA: TGTGCCAGCAGTCGGACTTTGTTACTCCAAGAGACCCAGTACTTC.

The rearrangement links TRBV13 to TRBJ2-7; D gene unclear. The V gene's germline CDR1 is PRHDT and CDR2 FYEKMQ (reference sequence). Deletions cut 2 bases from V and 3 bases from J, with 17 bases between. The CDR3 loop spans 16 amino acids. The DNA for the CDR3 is TGTGCCAGCAGCTTACGGCTCCGCGGCACCTACTACGAGCAGTACTTC. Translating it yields CASSLRLRGTYYEQYF. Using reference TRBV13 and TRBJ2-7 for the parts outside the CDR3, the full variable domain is AAGVIQSPRHLIKEKRETATLKCYPIPRHDTVYWYQQGPGQDPQFLISFYEKMQSDKGSIPDRFSAQQFSDYHSELNMSSLELGDSALYFCASSLRLRGTYYEQYFGPGTRLTVT.

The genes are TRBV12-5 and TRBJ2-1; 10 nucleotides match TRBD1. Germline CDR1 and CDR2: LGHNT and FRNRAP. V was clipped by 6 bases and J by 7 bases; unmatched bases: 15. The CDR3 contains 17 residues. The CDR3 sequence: CASGPVFGDRGGNEQFF. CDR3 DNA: TGTGCTAGTGGCCCTGTCTTTGGGGACAGGGGTGGGAATGAGCAGTTCTTC.

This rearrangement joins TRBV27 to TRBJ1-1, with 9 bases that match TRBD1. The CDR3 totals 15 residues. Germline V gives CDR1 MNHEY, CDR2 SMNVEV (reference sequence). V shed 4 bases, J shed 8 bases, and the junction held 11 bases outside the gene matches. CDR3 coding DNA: TGTGCCAGCAGTTGGGGTCCCGGGACAGGGATGGAAGCTTTCTTT. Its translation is CASSWGPGTGMEAFF.

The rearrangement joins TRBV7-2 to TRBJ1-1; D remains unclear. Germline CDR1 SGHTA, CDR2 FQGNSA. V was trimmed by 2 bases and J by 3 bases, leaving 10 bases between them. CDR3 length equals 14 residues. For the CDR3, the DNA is TGTGCCAGCAGCTTAAGAAGGGAGTACACTGAAGCTTTCTTT. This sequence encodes CASSLRREYTEAFF.

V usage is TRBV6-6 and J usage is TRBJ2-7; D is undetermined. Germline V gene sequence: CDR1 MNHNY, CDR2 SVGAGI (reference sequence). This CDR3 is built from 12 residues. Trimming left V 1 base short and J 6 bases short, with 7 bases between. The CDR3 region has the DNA TGTGCCAGCAGTTACTGGCGGCGCGAGCAGTACTTC. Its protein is CASSYWRREQYF.

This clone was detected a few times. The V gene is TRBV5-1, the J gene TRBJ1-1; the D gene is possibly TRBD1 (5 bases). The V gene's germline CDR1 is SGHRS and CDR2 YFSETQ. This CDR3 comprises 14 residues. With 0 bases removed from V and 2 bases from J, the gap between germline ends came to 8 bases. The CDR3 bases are TGCGCCAGCAGCTTGGCGACAGCCAACACTGAAGCTTTCTTT. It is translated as CASSLATANTEAFF.

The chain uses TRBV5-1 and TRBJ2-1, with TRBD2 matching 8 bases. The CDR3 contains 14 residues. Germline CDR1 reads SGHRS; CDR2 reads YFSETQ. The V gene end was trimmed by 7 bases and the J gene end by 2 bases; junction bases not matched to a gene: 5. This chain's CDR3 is CASYSGIAYNEQFF. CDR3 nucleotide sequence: TGCGCCAGCTATAGCGGGATTGCCTACAATGAGCAGTTCTTC.

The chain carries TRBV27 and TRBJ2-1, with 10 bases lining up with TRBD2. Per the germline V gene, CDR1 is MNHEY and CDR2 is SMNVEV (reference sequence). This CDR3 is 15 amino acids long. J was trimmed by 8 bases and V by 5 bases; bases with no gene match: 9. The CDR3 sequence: CASSALAGVTDEQFF. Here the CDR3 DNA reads TGTGCCAGCAGTGCGCTAGCGGGAGTAACGGATGAGCAGTTCTTC.